Presented here are 18 T cell receptor beta chains from one specimen sequenced in a study of T cells in Graves' hyperthyroidism and ophthalmopathy. RNA transcripts provided the source from which TCR beta CDR3 regions were amplified. TCR CDR3 underwent first-round RT-PCR with the HTBI primer set. One entry per CDR3 protein, called by TCRdb with MiXCR from the multiplex PCR reads. Of 300,000 to 450,000 distinct CDR3 sequences listed, about 14% are singletons. The specimen was blood. The source is a woman younger than 45 with Graves' ophthalmopathy.

This clonotype was counted many times. The chain combines TRBV28 with TRBJ1-1; possible D gene TRBD1, 6 bases. Deletions cut 0 bases from V and 2 bases from J, with 13 bases between. CDR3 size: 16 residues. Per germline, CDR1 MDHEN and CDR2 SYDVKM. The CDR3 coding sequence is TGTGCCAGCAGTTTATGGGACAGAACGCACAACACTGAAGCTTTCTTT. Translation: CASSLWDRTHNTEAFF.

This clonotype was counted many times. The chain links TRBV14 to TRBJ1-1; D possibly corresponds to TRBD1 (5 bases). Germline CDR1 is SGHDN and CDR2 is FVKESK. CDR3 size: 14 residues. V lost 4 bases and J 6 bases, leaving 15 bases between the germline ends. The DNA of the CDR3 is TGTGCCAGCAGCCTCGGGGCGTCGGGGTCTGAAGCTTTCTTT. This translates into CASSLGASGSEAFF.

This clonotype was detected ten times or more. V usage is TRBV24-1 and J usage is TRBJ1-1; D uncertain. Deletions cut 5 bases from V and 3 bases from J, with 6 bases between. CDR3 length equals 12 residues. The germline V gene has CDR1 KGHDR and CDR2 SFDVKD. CDR3 loop: CATSATDTEAFF. In DNA form, the CDR3 reads TGTGCCACCAGTGCGACGGACACTGAAGCTTTCTTT.

At least ten counts were recorded for this clonotype. The chain couples TRBV27 to TRBJ1-5, with D possibly being TRBD1 (5 bases). The CDR3 is 14 amino acids. The germline CDR1 and CDR2 sequences are MNHEY and SMNVEV (reference sequence). V was pared by 4 bases and J by 4 bases, with 11 bases between. Here the CDR3 reads CASSWGRGNQPQHF. CDR3 coding DNA: TGTGCCAGCAGTTGGGGACGGGGAAATCAGCCCCAGCATTTT.

The CDR3 here is CATPSGTGDYGYTF. As DNA, the CDR3 is TGTGCCACCCCCTCCGGGACAGGAGACTATGGCTACACCTTC. The chain uses TRBV10-3 and TRBJ1-2, with 8 bases aligning to TRBD1. V dropped 10 bases and J dropped 3; count of bases not matched to a gene: 10. This CDR3 has 14 residues. Germline V CDR1 and CDR2: ENHRY, SYGVKD.

The V and J genes are TRBV20-1 and TRBJ1-1; possible D gene TRBD1, 5 bases. From germline, CDR1 is DFQATT and CDR2 SNEGSKA (reference sequence). The length of the CDR3 is 14 residues. V gave up 6 bases and J gave up 6 bases, with 20 bases separating them. CDR3 protein: CSAPAHGGDAEAFF. The CDR3 region has the DNA TGCAGTGCCCCAGCACATGGGGGAGACGCTGAAGCTTTCTTT.

Only a few counts were recorded for this clonotype. V and J are TRBV6-5 and TRBJ2-7; possible D gene TRBD1, 5 bases. Per the germline V gene, CDR1 is MNHEY and CDR2 is SVGAGI. Trimming pared 2 bases from V and 4 bases from J, leaving 24 bases between. This CDR3 contains 18 residues. CDR3 coding DNA: TGTGCCAGCAGTTACCGGGCAGGGTTCCCGCCTGATTATTACGAGCAGTACTTC. Translation: CASSYRAGFPPDYYEQYF.

Ten or more counts support this clonotype. The rearrangement links TRBV20-1 to TRBJ1-3; D gene unclear. The CDR3 totals 14 residues. Germline V gene data show CDR1 as DFQATT and CDR2 as SNEGSKA (reference sequence). V lost 4 bases and J 0 bases, leaving 10 bases between the germline ends. CDR3 bases: TGCAGTGCTAATCCTCGGAGCTCTGGAAACACCATATATTTT. Residues: CSANPRSSGNTIYF.

This clonotype was recorded at least ten times. The chain has TRBV28 and TRBJ1-1; no clear D gene. The CDR3 length is 12 residues. Germline V gene lookup returns CDR1 MDHEN and CDR2 SYDVKM. V was cut by 10 bases and J by 0 bases, with 9 bases left in between. The chain's CDR3 is CAIQNMNTEAFF. The DNA for the CDR3 is TGTGCCATACAGAACATGAACACTGAAGCTTTCTTT.

This clonotype was detected a few times. J is TRBJ1-5 and V is TRBV7-9, with unresolved D. This CDR3 is 12 amino acids long. Germline loops: CDR1 SEHNR, CDR2 FQNEAQ (reference sequence). With 1 base removed from V and 8 bases from J, the gap between germline ends came to 6 bases. CDR3 DNA: TGTGCCAGCAGCTTAGATTGGGAGCCCCAGCATTTT. It specifies CASSLDWEPQHF.

The J gene is TRBJ2-7, the V gene TRBV27; perhaps TRBD1 as D (6 bases). Per the germline V gene, CDR1 is MNHEY and CDR2 is SMNVEV (reference sequence). V lost 5 bases and J 3 bases, leaving 11 bases between the germline ends. This CDR3 comprises 13 residues. CDR3 amino acids: CASSGGLRYEQYF. In nucleotides, the CDR3 is TGTGCCAGCAGTGGGGGCCTTCGCTACGAGCAGTACTTC.

The rearrangement joins TRBV5-1 to TRBJ2-7; TRBD2 might be the D (6 bases). The germline V gene encodes CDR1 SGHRS and CDR2 YFSETQ. The CDR3 sequence is 15 residues long. Trimming left V 1 base short and J 4 bases short, with 15 bases between. The CDR3 DNA is TGCGCCAGCAGCTTGTCTGGCGGGGAAGGATACGAGCAGTACTTC. Translation: CASSLSGGEGYEQYF. The entire variable domain, with the rest obtained from reference TRBV5-1 and TRBJ2-7, is as follows: KAGVTQTPRYLIKTRGQQVTLSCSPISGHRSVSWYQQTPGQGLQFLFEYFSETQRNKGNFPGRFSGRQFSNSRSEMNVSTLELGDSALYLCASSLSGGEGYEQYFGPGTRLTVT.

Concerning this clonotype itself: This sequence may be a read error, since a much larger clone differs from it by one base. The chain links TRBV9 to TRBJ2-1; TRBD1 agrees at 8 bases. Germline CDR1 SGDLS, CDR2 YYNGEE. The CDR3 loop spans 13 amino acids. V lost 4 bases and J lost 9; bases outside the gene matches: 6. CDR3 coding DNA: TGTGCCAGCAGCAAGGGACAGGCCGGTGAGCAGTTCTTC. Amino acid sequence: CASSKGQAGEQFF.

This clonotype has at least ten counts. The chain combines TRBV5-1 with TRBJ1-6, with D hard to call. V was trimmed by 0 bases and J by 8 bases, leaving 15 bases between them. From germline, CDR1 is SGHRS and CDR2 YFSETQ. The CDR3 spans 16 residues. This CDR3 reads CASSLEVTGWDSPLHF. CDR3 DNA sequence: TGCGCCAGCAGCTTGGAGGTGACGGGCTGGGATTCACCCCTCCACTTT.

This clonotype was counted only a few times. The V gene is TRBV5-6, the J gene TRBJ2-1, with D possibly matching TRBD1 (6 bases). CDR1 and CDR2 (germline): SGHDT, YYEEEE. The V and J ends lost 0 bases and 8 bases respectively, with 12 bases between them. This CDR3 is 14 amino acids long. CDR3 nucleotide sequence: TGTGCCAGCAGCTTGGGGGGGCTCTCTTATGAGCAGTTCTTC. Encoded protein: CASSLGGLSYEQFF.

This clonotype was seen a single time. The chain carries TRBV27 and TRBJ2-5, with D perhaps assigned TRBD1 or TRBD2 (5 bases each). V dropped 4 bases and J dropped 5 bases, with 23 bases sitting between them. The germline V gene encodes CDR1 MNHEY and CDR2 SMNVEV (reference sequence). This CDR3 spans 17 amino acids. CDR3 sequence reads: CASSWTGTAGLRETQYF. The DNA of the CDR3 is TGTGCCAGCAGTTGGACCGGGACGGCGGGCCTGAGGGAGACCCAGTACTTC.

This clonotype was picked up many times. The J gene is TRBJ2-3, the V gene TRBV28; tentatively, D is TRBD1 (6 bases). V shed 5 bases and J shed 11 bases, with 23 bases lying between them. This CDR3 comprises 15 residues. CDR1 MDHEN and CDR2 SYDVKM come from the germline V gene. The CDR3 sequence: CASSSRDKGRVKQYF. CDR3 nucleotides: TGTGCCAGCAGTAGCCGGGACAAGGGCCGGGTTAAGCAGTATTTT.

This clonotype appeared once. This sequence joins TRBV28 and TRBJ1-1; 9 nucleotides match TRBD1. Germline CDR1 and CDR2: MDHEN and SYDVKM. CDR3 length equals 14 residues. Losses at the gene ends were 7 bases for V and 2 bases for J; bases not matched to a gene: 5. CDR3 loop: CASIRTGDNTEAFF. CDR3 DNA sequence: TGTGCCAGCATTCGGACAGGGGACAACACTGAAGCTTTCTTT.